The 11 T cell receptor beta chains presented below share a single source sample, sequenced in a study of blood T cell repertoires in COVID-19. Data came from immunoSEQ multiplex PCR; TCRdb stores just in-frame clones and leaves some out. This table holds about 59,000 clones, under 85% found once. Material for sequencing was peripheral blood. The receptors derive from a woman in her 70s with acute or convalescent COVID-19.

The V gene is TRBV20-1, the J gene TRBJ1-1, with D possibly matching TRBD1 (6 bases). The germline V gene has CDR1 DFQATT and CDR2 SNEGSKA (reference sequence). Deletions cut 3 bases from V and 4 bases from J, with 12 bases between. This CDR3 is 13 amino acids long. The CDR3 spells CSASYRESTEAFF. DNA for the CDR3: TGCAGTGCTAGTTACAGGGAATCCACTGAAGCTTTCTTT.

The CDR3 loop reads CASSDRSNQPQHF. CDR3 sequence (DNA): TGTGCCAGCAGTGACCGGAGCAATCAGCCCCAGCATTTT. The rearrangement links TRBV25-1 to TRBJ1-5; unclear D gene. CDR1 and CDR2 (germline): MGHDK, SYGVNS. Trimming pared 3 bases from V and 1 base from J, leaving 4 bases between. The CDR3 spans 13 residues.

The gene calls are TRBV27 and TRBJ1-2, with D maybe TRBD1 (6 bases). The CDR3 is 16 residues long. Between the trimmed V and J ends, which lost 5 bases and 2 bases, there was a span of 18 bases. Germline CDR1 is MNHEY and CDR2 is SMNVEV (reference sequence). The CDR3 is CASSQDHGGRNYGYTF. The CDR3 DNA follows: TGTGCCAGCAGTCAAGACCATGGGGGCCGCAACTATGGCTACACCTTC.

This chain connects TRBV27 to TRBJ1-5, with TRBD1 as a possible D gene (6 bases). The V end was cut by 2 bases, the J end by 6 bases, with 20 bases between. The CDR3 loop spans 17 amino acids. Germline V lookup: CDR1 MNHEY, CDR2 SMNVEV (reference sequence). CDR3 residues: CASSLVPDSPGSQPQHF. The DNA of the CDR3 is TGTGCCAGCAGTTTAGTACCGGACAGCCCAGGCAGTCAGCCCCAGCATTTT.

This chain uses TRBV15 with TRBJ2-5; D perhaps matches TRBD2 (6 bases). CDR1 is LNHNV, CDR2 YYDKDF, per germline (reference sequence). There are 14 residues in the CDR3. V was clipped by 3 bases and J by 5 bases, with 13 bases between them. CDR3 protein: CATSSYTGVETQYF. The CDR3 coding sequence is TGTGCCACCAGCAGTTACACGGGGGTCGAGACCCAGTACTTC.

The table lists this clone with a count of one. The V call is TRBV5-4, the J call TRBJ2-1; 16 bases are shared with TRBD2. This CDR3 contains 17 residues. CDR1 and CDR2 (germline): SGHNT, YYREEE (reference sequence). V shed 4 bases and J 8 bases; nucleotides not matched to a gene: 9. The CDR3 loop is CASSPGTSGGVRDEQFF. DNA for the CDR3: TGTGCCAGCAGCCCCGGGACTAGCGGGGGGGTGCGCGATGAGCAGTTCTTC.

This sequence joins TRBV4-3 and TRBJ2-3; TRBD2 might be the D (5 bases). The CDR3 has 15 residues. V was shortened by 0 bases and J by 3 bases, with 10 bases between the two germline ends. Germline CDR1 reads LGHNA; CDR2 reads YSLEER. The CDR3 protein is CASSQELAWTDTQYF. CDR3 nucleotides: TGCGCCAGCAGCCAAGAGCTAGCCTGGACAGATACGCAGTATTTT.

The chain uses TRBV4-2 and TRBJ2-2, with D perhaps TRBD2 (5 bases). The CDR3 is 16 amino acids. Germline V gene lookup returns CDR1 LGHNA and CDR2 YNFKEQ. Trimming cost V 0 bases and J 2 bases, with 10 bases left between them. CDR3 in amino acids: CASSQDGGPNTGELFF. CDR3 sequence (DNA): TGTGCCAGCAGCCAAGACGGAGGCCCCAACACCGGGGAGCTGTTTTTT.

The chain has TRBV12-3 or TRBV12-4 and TRBJ2-7; 11 nucleotides match TRBD1. This CDR3 is 13 amino acids long. The ends lost 9 bases at V and 2 bases at J; junction bases unmatched: 3. The CDR3 region is CASRGQGAYEQYF. The CDR3 DNA reads TGTGCCAGTAGGGGACAGGGGGCCTACGAGCAGTACTTC.

The gene calls are TRBV6-5 and TRBJ2-7; 10 bases map to TRBD1. Germline V gene sequence: CDR1 MNHEY, CDR2 SVGAGI. The J segment lost 7 bases and the V segment lost 2 bases, leaving 8 bases of the junction unmatched. The CDR3 length is 15 residues. The CDR3: CASSYDRQGAWEQYF. CDR3 DNA sequence: TGTGCCAGCAGTTACGACAGACAGGGGGCTTGGGAGCAGTACTTC.

The J gene is TRBJ2-4, the V gene TRBV19; D might be TRBD1 (5 bases). V was trimmed by 5 bases and J by 1 base, leaving 12 bases between them. This CDR3 spans 15 amino acids. CDR1 and CDR2 from the germline V gene are LNHDA and SQIVND (reference sequence). CDR3 region: CASSWGQSAKNIQYF. DNA of the CDR3: TGTGCCAGTAGTTGGGGCCAATCTGCCAAAAACATTCAGTACTTC.